What follows are 15 T cell receptor beta chains derived from one specimen sequenced in a study of cytomegalovirus exposure and HLA in healthy donors. The PCR ran on 60 Vbeta and 13 Jbeta primers. Here immunoSEQ multiplex PCR was the method, and the copy in TCRdb shows in-frame clones only, minus some. The sample gives fewer than 120,000 clones, less than 85% of which show up once; around an eighth is in the top ten. The source material was PBMCs. The receptors shown here come from a man younger than 45 in good health and CMV-seropositive.

CDR3 sequence: CASRLRDTQYF. The CDR3 region has the DNA TGTGCCAGCCGACTTAGAGATACGCAGTATTTT. V is TRBV6-1 and J is TRBJ2-3; D unclear. Germline V gene data show CDR1 as MNHNS and CDR2 as SASEGT. V was cut by 8 bases and J by 5 bases, with 8 bases left in between. This CDR3 region has 11 residues.

The chain combines TRBV21-1 with TRBJ2-6; the table's D call of TRBD1 was not tested on the DNA. TRBV21-1 is a documented pseudogene. The CDR3 runs 16 residues. This CDR3 is CASSVYRGAGANVLTF. The CDR3 DNA sequence: TGTGCCAGCAGCGTATACAGGGGTGCGGGGGCCAACGTCCTGACTTTC.

V is TRBV9 and J is TRBJ1-6; 9 bases line up with TRBD1. Germline V gives CDR1 SGDLS, CDR2 YYNGEE. The V gene end was trimmed by 5 bases and the J gene end by 9 bases; junction bases not matched to a gene: 6. The CDR3 runs to 14 residues. This CDR3 reads CASSQQGAGSPLHF. The CDR3 DNA sequence: TGTGCCAGCAGTCAACAGGGGGCAGGTTCACCCCTCCACTTT.

CDR3 region: CAWSPGQGGADTQYF. The CDR3 DNA reads TGTGCCTGGAGTCCAGGACAGGGTGGGGCAGATACGCAGTATTTT. This chain uses TRBV30 with TRBJ2-3; TRBD1 agrees at 8 bases. The CDR3 has 15 residues. The junction had 8 bases not matched to a gene; V was cut back by 2 bases and J by 4 bases. Germline V lookup: CDR1 GTSNPN, CDR2 SVGIG (reference sequence).

The chain uses TRBV6-5 and TRBJ2-3; no firm D call. Trimming pared 2 bases from V and 2 bases from J, leaving 8 bases between. The CDR3 extends over 14 amino acids. CDR1 MNHEY and CDR2 SVGAGI come from the germline V gene. The CDR3 DNA reads as TGTGCCAGCAGTTACGAGGCTTCCACAGATACGCAGTATTTT. This encodes CASSYEASTDTQYF.

The chain is built from TRBV2 and TRBJ2-5; 8 nucleotides agree with TRBD1. TRBJ2-7 explains the end of the DNA better; the J call may be wrong. CDR3 length: 15 residues. Germline CDR1 is SNHLY and CDR2 is FYNNEI. The CDR3 DNA is TGTGCCAGCAGACAAGGACAGGGCCTCTCCTACGAGCAGTACTTC. Translating gives CASRQGQGLSYEQYF.

V and J are TRBV11-3 and TRBJ2-1; 10 bases are shared with TRBD2. The CDR3 is made up of 16 amino acids. Losses at the gene ends were 1 base for V and 0 bases for J; bases not matched to a gene: 0. Germline V gene lookup returns CDR1 SGHNT and CDR2 YENEEA. Written as DNA, the CDR3 is TGTGCCAGCAGCTTAGTAGCGGGGGGCTCCTACAATGAGCAGTTCTTC. It specifies CASSLVAGGSYNEQFF.

The chain employs TRBV28 and TRBJ1-4; 9 nucleotides agree with TRBD1. This CDR3 is 16 amino acids long. Trimming took 3 bases from V and 7 from J; bases not matched to a gene: 9. CDR1 and CDR2 (germline): MDHEN, SYDVKM. In DNA, the CDR3 is TGTGCCAGCAGTTTGTCGGCGGGACAGGGATCTGAAAAACTGTTTTTT. Its protein is CASSLSAGQGSEKLFF.

The table lists this clone with a few counts. This chain uses TRBV4-3 with TRBJ1-1; no definite D call. The CDR3 is 14 residues long. V gave up 1 base and J gave up 1 base, with 7 bases separating them. The germline gives CDR1 LGHNA, CDR2 YSLEER. In nucleotides, the CDR3 is TGCGCCAGCAGCCAAGGACACGGGAACACTGAAGCTTTCTTT. Its protein product is CASSQGHGNTEAFF.

The chain is built from TRBV27 and TRBJ2-1; maybe TRBD1 (6 bases). The CDR3 has 15 residues. Looked up from germline, CDR1 is MNHEY and CDR2 is SMNVEV (reference sequence). V lost 0 bases and J 7 bases, leaving 13 bases between the germline ends. CDR3 protein: CASSLSGALWNEQFF. The CDR3 DNA reads as TGTGCCAGCAGTTTATCGGGGGCACTATGGAATGAGCAGTTCTTC.

This clone has only one observation. The rearrangement uses TRBV19 and TRBJ2-7; 9 nucleotides align to TRBD1. The CDR3 consists of 14 residues. Germline V lookup: CDR1 LNHDA, CDR2 SQIVND (reference sequence). The trim removed 3 bases at V and 4 bases at J, leaving 4 bases unmatched. DNA of the CDR3: TGTGCCAGTAGTATGGGTGGACAGGGGTACGAGCAGTACTTC. Translated, it gives CASSMGGQGYEQYF.

The CDR3 loop is CASSNTGFLQPQHF. The CDR3 coding sequence is TGTGCCAGCAGCAACACAGGGTTTCTGCAGCCCCAGCATTTT. The J gene is TRBJ1-5, the V gene TRBV5-8, with a tentative D call TRBD1 (6 bases). The CDR3 is made up of 14 amino acids. Germline V lookup: CDR1 SGHTS, CDR2 YDEGEE. V shed 4 bases and J shed 7 bases, with 15 bases lying between them.

The V and J genes are TRBV18 and TRBJ1-1; D gene ambiguous. Germline values: CDR1 KGHSH, CDR2 LQKENI. This CDR3 is 16 amino acids long. Between the trimmed V and J ends, which lost 0 bases and 6 bases, there was a span of 17 bases. DNA for the CDR3: TGTGCCAGCTCACCACCGGACGCGGGAGCGGGGTCTGAAGCTTTCTTT. Amino acids: CASSPPDAGAGSEAFF.

The chain links TRBV5-4 to TRBJ2-1; 9 nucleotides line up with TRBD1. CDR1 is SGHNT, CDR2 YYREEE, per germline (reference sequence). This CDR3 contains 13 residues. Trimming removed 4 bases from V and 6 bases from J; junction bases left unmatched: 2. This CDR3 reads CASSRGQGNEQFF. CDR3 bases: TGTGCCAGCAGCCGGGGACAGGGCAATGAGCAGTTCTTC.

The chain carries TRBV27 and TRBJ1-1, with 8 positions matching TRBD1. The V gene's germline CDR1 is MNHEY and CDR2 SMNVEV (reference sequence). V lost 2 bases, J lost 4 bases, and 9 bases stayed unmatched. This CDR3 comprises 16 residues. CDR3 in amino acids: CASSLVGQGAGTEAFF. CDR3 nucleotides: TGTGCCAGCAGTTTAGTTGGACAGGGAGCAGGCACTGAAGCTTTCTTT.